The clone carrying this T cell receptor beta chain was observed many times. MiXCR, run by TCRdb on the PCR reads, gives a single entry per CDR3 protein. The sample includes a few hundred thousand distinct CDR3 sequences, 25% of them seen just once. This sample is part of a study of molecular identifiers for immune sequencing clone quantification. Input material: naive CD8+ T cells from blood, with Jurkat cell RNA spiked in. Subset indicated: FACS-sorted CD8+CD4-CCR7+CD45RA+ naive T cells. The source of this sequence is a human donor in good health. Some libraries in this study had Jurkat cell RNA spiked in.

The CDR3 spells CASWGQSNTGELFF. CDR3 bases: TGTGCCAGTTGGGGACAGTCGAACACCGGGGAGCTGTTTTTT. The genes are TRBV19 and TRBJ2-2; 7 bases are shared with TRBD1. CDR3 size: 14 residues. Germline CDR1 and CDR2: LNHDA and SQIVND (reference sequence). The ends lost 8 bases at V and 0 bases at J; junction bases unmatched: 3. Together with reference TRBV19 and TRBJ2-2, the CDR3 gives the full variable domain: DGGITQSPKYLFRKEGQNVTLSCEQNLNHDAMYWYRQDPGQGLRLIYYSQIVNDFQKGDIAEGYSVSREKKESFPLTVTSAQKNPTAFYLCASWGQSNTGELFFGEGSRLTVL.